These T cell receptor beta chains were read from a single sample in a study of blood T cells in healthy people across ages. TCRdb reanalysed the 5' RACE reads using MiXCR and keeps one entry per CDR3 protein. The sample has about 290,000 distinct CDR3 sequences, 27% seen once. Sequenced: blood. The receptors come from a woman in her seventies in good health. The CDR3 runs from the conserved cysteine through the conserved F or W. The D gene is left open where the match is weak. Clone size is shown for a subset of rows, as once, few, many or a class of expanded clone.

D: NA; J: TRBJ1-2; V: TRBV5-5; size: NA; DNA: TGTGCCAGCAGCTTGGGAAGCGATGGCTACACCTTC; CDR3: CASSLGSDGYTF
D: NA; J: TRBJ2-3; V: TRBV29-1; size: NA; DNA: TGCAGCGTTGTAAGGGGCGGAACTAGCACAGATACGCAGTATTTT; CDR3: CSVVRGGTSTDTQYF
D: TRBD1; J: TRBJ2-5; V: TRBV5-5; size: NA; DNA: TGTGCCAGCAGTCGGACAGGGGTGACGGAGACCCAGTACTTC; CDR3: CASSRTGVTETQYF
D: NA; J: TRBJ2-6; V: TRBV20-1; size: few; DNA: TGCAGTGCCCCCGGGGGTTTCGGCTCTGGGGCCAACGTCCTGACTTTC; CDR3: CSAPGGFGSGANVLTF
D: TRBD2; J: TRBJ2-7; V: TRBV18; size: NA; DNA: TGTGCCAGCTCACCAACGGTCCTAGCGGGAGCCTACGAGCAGTACTTC; CDR3: CASSPTVLAGAYEQYF
D: TRBD2; J: TRBJ2-1; V: TRBV3-1; size: NA; DNA: TGTGCCAGCAACCTAGCGGGGGATGAGCAGTTCTTC; CDR3: CASNLAGDEQFF
D: NA; J: TRBJ2-7; V: TRBV3-1; size: many; DNA: TGTGCCAGCAGCCGGGCCCATGACGGGCTCACCTACGAGCAGTACTTC; CDR3: CASSRAHDGLTYEQYF
D: NA; J: TRBJ2-5; V: TRBV24-1; size: NA; DNA: TGTGCCACCAGTGGCGCAGGGTCGTACCAAGAGACCCAGTACTTC; CDR3: CATSGAGSYQETQYF
D: NA; J: TRBJ2-7; V: TRBV7-6; size: NA; DNA: TGTGCCAGCAGCTTAGAGGGGGAGGCCTCCTACGAGCAGTACTTC; CDR3: CASSLEGEASYEQYF
D: NA; J: TRBJ1-4; V: TRBV27; size: few; DNA: TGTGCCAGCGGTACGTGGGGCTCGGGTAATGAAAAACTGTTTTTT; CDR3: CASGTWGSGNEKLFF
D: NA; J: TRBJ2-3; V: TRBV21-1; size: few; DNA: TGTGCCAGCAGCAGCCGTCTTAGGGCGGGAGGCACAGATACGCAGTATTTT; CDR3: CASSSRLRAGGTDTQYF
D: NA; J: TRBJ2-7; V: TRBV5-1; size: NA; DNA: TGCGCCAGCAGCTGGGACTTGGAACAGGCCTACGAGCAGTACTTC; CDR3: CASSWDLEQAYEQYF
D: TRBD2; J: TRBJ2-5; V: TRBV6-2/TRBV6-3; size: NA; DNA: TGTGCCGGCAGTTACGGAATAGGCGGGAGTCAAGAGACCCAGTACTTC; CDR3: CAGSYGIGGSQETQYF
D: NA; J: TRBJ2-5; V: TRBV5-1; size: NA; DNA: TGCGCCAGCCGCCGACTAGTTGGAGAGACCCAGTACTTC; CDR3: CASRRLVGETQYF
D: NA; J: TRBJ2-7; V: TRBV9; size: NA; DNA: TGTGCCAGCAGCCCGCGGACTAAAACCTACGAGCAGTACTTC; CDR3: CASSPRTKTYEQYF
D: NA; J: TRBJ1-5; V: TRBV2; size: NA; DNA: TGTGCCAGCAGTGTATGGGGGGGAAATCAGCCCCAGCATTTT; CDR3: CASSVWGGNQPQHF
D: NA; J: TRBJ2-5; V: TRBV20-1; size: NA; DNA: TGCAGTGCAGTCAGATACCAAGAGACCCAGTACTTC; CDR3: CSAVRYQETQYF
D: NA; J: TRBJ2-5; V: TRBV6-2/TRBV6-3; size: once; DNA: TGTACCAGCAGTTACTGGGCTGGACCTGGAGGGGAGACCCAGTACTTC; CDR3: CTSSYWAGPGGETQYF
D: NA; J: TRBJ2-1; V: TRBV18; size: few; DNA: TGTGCCAGCTCACCATTGGAAAACAATGAGCAGTTCTTC; CDR3: CASSPLENNEQFF
D: NA; J: TRBJ1-5; V: TRBV19; size: NA; DNA: TGTGCCAGTAGACCAGGGGTTCGGCGCAATCAGCCCCAGCATTTT; CDR3: CASRPGVRRNQPQHF
D: TRBD1; J: TRBJ1-2; V: TRBV24-1; size: NA; DNA: TGTGCCACCAGTGAGTGGACAGGCTATGGCTACACCTTC; CDR3: CATSEWTGYGYTF
D: NA; J: TRBJ2-3; V: TRBV12-3/TRBV12-4; size: NA; DNA: TGTGCCAGCAGTTTCGCACCCCCTAGCACAGATACGCAGTATTTT; CDR3: CASSFAPPSTDTQYF
D: TRBD2; J: TRBJ2-1; V: TRBV28; size: few; DNA: TGTGCCAGCAGTGTACGCGGGAGGGGTGAGCAGTTCTTC; CDR3: CASSVRGRGEQFF
D: NA; J: TRBJ1-4; V: TRBV6-5; size: many; DNA: TGTGCCAGCAGTTTTACAGGCGGGGTGACTTTAGGGGAACTGTTTTTT; CDR3: CASSFTGGVTLGELFF
D: NA; J: TRBJ2-5; V: TRBV20-1; size: NA; DNA: TGCAGTGCTATGGGGGGACATCAGGGGTGGGAGACCCAGTACTTC; CDR3: CSAMGGHQGWETQYF
D: NA; J: TRBJ1-2; V: TRBV2; size: few; DNA: TGTGCCAGCATTGGAGTTGGGCAGATCTATGGCTACACCTTC; CDR3: CASIGVGQIYGYTF
D: NA; J: TRBJ1-4; V: TRBV7-9; size: many; DNA: TGTGCCAGCAGCTCTACAGGGAATGAAAAACTGTTTTTT; CDR3: CASSSTGNEKLFF
D: TRBD1; J: TRBJ2-1; V: TRBV5-1; size: NA; DNA: TGCGCCAGCAGCTTACCCCAGGGACAGGTGTTTACCAATGAGCAGTTCTTC; CDR3: CASSLPQGQVFTNEQFF
D: TRBD1; J: TRBJ1-2; V: TRBV20-1; size: many; DNA: TGCAGTGCTAGAGACCAAGAGAGGGGGCGCAACTATGGCTACACCTTC; CDR3: CSARDQERGRNYGYTF
D: NA; J: TRBJ1-4; V: TRBV12-3/TRBV12-4; size: few; DNA: TGTGCCAGCAGTTTAAACCGGGAGCGGGAAAAACTGTTTTTT; CDR3: CASSLNREREKLFF
D: NA; J: TRBJ2-1; V: TRBV20-1; size: few; DNA: TGCAGTGCTAGTGGTGACACCTCCTACAATGAGCAGTTCTTC; CDR3: CSASGDTSYNEQFF
D: TRBD1; J: TRBJ2-5; V: TRBV5-1; size: many; DNA: TGCGCCAGCAGCTTGTTACAGGGGATGTTGGCAGAGACCCAGTACTTC; CDR3: CASSLLQGMLAETQYF
D: NA; J: TRBJ1-5; V: TRBV29-1; size: NA; DNA: TGCAGCGTTGAAGAGAACCGGAATCAGCCCCAGCATTTT; CDR3: CSVEENRNQPQHF
D: NA; J: TRBJ1-1; V: TRBV5-5; size: few; DNA: TGTGCCAGCAGCTTTCCCCTGCGGGACACTGAAGCTTTCTTT; CDR3: CASSFPLRDTEAFF
D: NA; J: TRBJ2-5; V: TRBV7-2; size: few; DNA: TGTGCCAGCAGCTCGAGTAGGGAGACCCAGTACTTC; CDR3: CASSSSRETQYF
D: NA; J: TRBJ1-2; V: TRBV14; size: NA; DNA: TGTGCCAGCAGCCCCCACAGGGCGGCTAACTATGGCTACACCTTC; CDR3: CASSPHRAANYGYTF
D: TRBD2; J: TRBJ2-1; V: TRBV11-1; size: NA; DNA: TGTGCCAGCAGCCCAATATTAGCGGGGTTGCACAATGAGCAGTTCTTC; CDR3: CASSPILAGLHNEQFF
D: NA; J: TRBJ1-6; V: TRBV5-6; size: few; DNA: TGTGCCAGCAGCATTGCACCCGATAATTCACCCCTCCACTTT; CDR3: CASSIAPDNSPLHF
D: TRBD2; J: TRBJ2-5; V: TRBV28; size: NA; DNA: TGTGCCAGCAGTCCCCTCGGGGGGTTCCAAGAGACCCAGTACTTC; CDR3: CASSPLGGFQETQYF
D: NA; J: TRBJ1-1; V: TRBV12-3/TRBV12-4; size: few; DNA: TGTGCCAGCATCCCTATGGCAGGCTTAAATGAAGCTTTCTTT; CDR3: CASIPMAGLNEAFF
D: NA; J: TRBJ2-7; V: TRBV7-9; size: NA; DNA: TGTGCCAGCCGCCCCCCTACGGGCTACGAGCAGTACTTC; CDR3: CASRPPTGYEQYF
D: NA; J: TRBJ1-5; V: TRBV12-3/TRBV12-4; size: few; DNA: TGTGCCAGCAGCTACGGGACGGAAAATCAGCCCCAGCATTTT; CDR3: CASSYGTENQPQHF
D: NA; J: TRBJ2-6; V: TRBV27; size: NA; DNA: TGTGCCAGCAGTTTATATTACAGGGAGTCTGGGGCCAACGTCCTGACTTTC; CDR3: CASSLYYRESGANVLTF
D: NA; J: TRBJ2-3; V: TRBV7-9; size: NA; DNA: TGTGCCAGCAGCCCAGATGAAGGGGGAAGTGGCCTGATTACTAGCACAGATACGCGGTATTTT; CDR3: CASSPDEGGSGLITSTDTRYF
D: NA; J: TRBJ1-2; V: TRBV12-3/TRBV12-4; size: NA; DNA: TGTGCCAGCAGTTTAACGGAGGCCTACACCTTC; CDR3: CASSLTEAYTF
D: NA; J: TRBJ1-1; V: TRBV7-3; size: many; DNA: TGTGCCAGCAGCTCTAACACGGGGACTGAAGCTTTCTTT; CDR3: CASSSNTGTEAFF
D: NA; J: TRBJ2-2; V: TRBV6-2/TRBV6-3; size: NA; DNA: TGTGCCAGCAGTAGCACCCTGAACACCGGGGAGCTGTTTTTT; CDR3: CASSSTLNTGELFF
D: TRBD1; J: TRBJ1-2; V: TRBV20-1; size: NA; DNA: TGCAGTGCTAGAGAGGGGACAGTCAACTATGGCTCCACCTTC; CDR3: CSAREGTVNYGSTF
D: NA; J: TRBJ2-1; V: TRBV29-1; size: few; DNA: TGCAGCGTTGAAGAGACAGGACTGTGGGAGCAGTTCTTC; CDR3: CSVEETGLWEQFF